A single sample is the source of the 10 T cell receptor beta chains below, sequenced in a study of technical replicates of blood from a handful of donors. Libraries were prepared by immunoSEQ multiplex PCR; TCRdb keeps only in-frame clonotypes and omits some of them. The sample records fewer than 20,000 clones, 82% being singletons. The sample consisted of PBMCs. The receptors derive from a human donor in good health. Some clones in this sample may be carry-over from other donors' samples.

The V gene is TRBV11-2, the J gene TRBJ2-1; D is unclear. Per germline, CDR1 SGHAT and CDR2 FQNNGV. CDR3 length equals 15 residues. With 1 base removed from V and 7 bases from J, the gap between germline ends came to 14 bases. As DNA, the CDR3 is TGTGCCAGCAGCTTAGCCAGCGTCGAATCGAATGAGCAGTTCTTC. Translating gives CASSLASVESNEQFF.

Points on this clone: Within the sample, other DNA sequences also encode this same CDR3. The gene calls are TRBV5-1 and TRBJ2-1; 9 bases line up with TRBD2. The germline V gene has CDR1 SGHRS and CDR2 YFSETQ. Germline trimming cut 7 bases from V and 4 bases from J; bases unmatched to any gene: 6. The CDR3 is made up of 14 amino acids. Here the CDR3 reads CASSPAGGYNEQFF. CDR3 bases: TGCGCCAGCTCCCCCGCGGGAGGGTACAATGAGCAGTTCTTC.

In this sample, this clone turned up once. The chain combines TRBV7-8 with TRBJ2-1; D remains unclear. V was cut by 2 bases and J by 2 bases, with 10 bases left in between. The CDR3 sequence is 15 residues long. Germline CDR1 SGHVS, CDR2 FQNEAQ. CDR3 sequence: CASSLSDLPYNEQFF. CDR3 sequence (DNA): TGTGCCAGCAGCTTATCAGATCTCCCCTACAATGAGCAGTTCTTC.

The V gene is TRBV7-7, the J gene TRBJ2-1; no clear D. The V and J ends lost 1 base and 9 bases respectively, with 7 bases between them. Germline V gene data show CDR1 as SSHAT and CDR2 as FNYEAQ (reference sequence). The CDR3 has 12 residues. CDR3 amino acids: CASSLVGGEQFF. CDR3 sequence (DNA): TGTGCCAGCAGCTTAGTCGGCGGTGAGCAGTTCTTC.

The rearrangement joins TRBV7-9 to TRBJ1-1; 9 nucleotides align to TRBD1. Germline loops: CDR1 SEHNR, CDR2 FQNEAQ (reference sequence). V gave up 5 bases and J gave up 12 bases; unmatched junction bases: 10. The CDR3 has 13 residues. The CDR3 protein is CASSPKGQGWPFF. In DNA form, the CDR3 reads TGTGCCAGCAGCCCCAAGGGACAGGGCTGGCCTTTCTTT.

The rearrangement joins TRBV5-1 to TRBJ2-7; possibly TRBD1 for D (6 bases). Germline V lookup: CDR1 SGHRS, CDR2 YFSETQ. The CDR3 covers 12 residues. V lost 3 bases and J lost 4, with 8 bases in between. The CDR3 DNA reads as TGCGCCAGCAGCTGGCAGGGGTACGAGCAGTACTTC. Amino acids: CASSWQGYEQYF.

The J gene is TRBJ1-5, the V gene TRBV10-2, with D uncertain. V gave up 0 bases and J gave up 9 bases, with 6 bases separating them. Germline lookup yields CDR1 WSHSY and CDR2 SAAADI. The CDR3 totals 12 residues. The DNA of the CDR3 is TGCGCCAGCAGTGAGTCTAGCGGGCCCCAGCATTTT. Residues: CASSESSGPQHF.

Only a few counts were recorded for this clone. The chain carries TRBV28 and TRBJ2-1; 9 nucleotides align to TRBD1. Germline V CDR1 and CDR2: MDHEN, SYDVKM. This CDR3 region has 13 residues. V shed 6 bases, J shed 8 bases, and the junction held 5 bases outside the gene matches. CDR3 in DNA: TGTGCCAGCAGCCCGGGACAGGGTGATGAGCAGTTCTTC. The encoded protein is CASSPGQGDEQFF.

In this sample, this clone turned up a few times. J is TRBJ1-5 and V is TRBV6-1; the D gene is possibly TRBD1 (5 bases). Trimming stripped 6 bases from V and 0 bases from J, with 9 bases between. Germline CDR1 MNHNS, CDR2 SASEGT. CDR3 length: 14 amino acids. CDR3 DNA: TGTGCCAGCAGCGACAGTCTTAGCAATCAGCCCCAGCATTTT. It translates to CASSDSLSNQPQHF.

A few counts support this clone. V is TRBV28 and J is TRBJ1-2; 11 bases agree with TRBD1. The CDR3 covers 14 residues. V lost 6 bases, J lost 8 bases, and 8 bases stayed unmatched. Germline CDR1 is MDHEN and CDR2 is SYDVKM. In DNA, the CDR3 is TGTGCCAGCAGCCAGGACAGGGGGCTGTTGGGCTACACCTTC. Its translation: CASSQDRGLLGYTF.